The rows below give T cell receptor beta chains drawn from one sample of a study of CD8 T cells in ankylosing spondylitis. TCRdb used MiXCR to reprocess the 5' RACE reads, holding one entry per CDR3 protein. This table has approximately 290,000 distinct CDR3 sequences, less than 25% appearing once. The sequenced material came from blood, either unsorted or a sorted T cell fraction (not recorded which). The receptor set was obtained from a female donor with ankylosing spondylitis or in good health (not recorded which). Both conserved end residues are part of each CDR3. Fields, in order: clone size, D gene, V gene, J gene, CDR3 protein, CDR3 DNA. The D gene is left open where the match is weak. A row's size may be missing; if present it is once, few, many or a size class.

>.|TRBD2|TRBV4-3|TRBJ2-2
CASSPLAGDTGELFF
TGCGCCAGCAGCCCCCTCGCGGGGGACACCGGGGAGCTGTTTTTT
>.|.|TRBV30|TRBJ1-1
CAWAGSNTEAFF
TGTGCCTGGGCGGGATCGAACACTGAAGCTTTCTTT
>many|.|TRBV5-1|TRBJ2-2
CASSLNTESGELFF
TGCGCCAGCAGCTTGAACACAGAAAGCGGGGAGCTGTTTTTT
>.|.|TRBV12-5|TRBJ2-2
CASGLGHGELFF
TGTGCTAGTGGTTTAGGACACGGGGAGCTGTTTTTT
>few|TRBD1|TRBV24-1|TRBJ2-5
CATSDSTGVETQYF
TGTGCCACCAGTGATTCCACAGGGGTAGAGACCCAGTACTTC
>once|TRBD1|TRBV6-1|TRBJ1-4
CASRRTGATSTNEKLFF
TGTGCCAGCAGACGGACAGGGGCCACTTCAACTAATGAAAAACTGTTTTTT
>.|TRBD2|TRBV25-1|TRBJ2-1
CASSEFSGSINEQFF
TGTGCCAGCAGTGAATTTAGCGGGAGTATTAATGAGCAGTTCTTC
>.|TRBD2|TRBV24-1|TRBJ2-1
CATSAAGGPYNEQFF
TGTGCCACCAGTGCTGCGGGAGGGCCCTACAATGAGCAGTTCTTC
>.|TRBD2|TRBV10-3|TRBJ2-1
CAIRAGGPLEPHNEQFF
TGTGCCATCAGGGCGGGAGGGCCCTTAGAACCCCACAATGAGCAGTTCTTC
>.|TRBD2|TRBV6-5|TRBJ2-1
CASSRLAPLYNEQFF
TGTGCCAGCAGTAGACTAGCCCCACTTTACAATGAGCAGTTCTTC
>few|TRBD1|TRBV11-1|TRBJ2-7
CASGRDRAYEQYF
TGTGCCAGCGGCAGGGACAGGGCCTACGAGCAGTACTTC
>.|.|TRBV11-2|TRBJ1-4
CASSLGVSNEKLFF
TGTGCCAGCAGCTTAGGGGTTTCTAATGAAAAACTGTTTTTT
>.|.|TRBV20-1|TRBJ2-5
CSARDRLRGDGTQYF
TGCAGTGCTAGAGATCGATTGAGGGGAGATGGGACCCAGTACTTC
>.|.|TRBV6-5|TRBJ1-1
CASSYSPESTEAFF
TGTGCCAGCAGTTACTCGCCGGAGAGCACTGAAGCTTTCTTT
>.|.|TRBV6-2/TRBV6-3|TRBJ2-1
CASSRLNQQFF
TGTGCCAGCAGTCGACTAAACCAGCAGTTCTTC
>few|.|TRBV29-1|TRBJ2-1
CSVRDPLFYNEQFF
TGCAGCGTCCGGGACCCCCTTTTTTACAATGAGCAGTTCTTC
>.|TRBD2|TRBV5-1|TRBJ2-7
CASSSGRGDDAYEQYF
TGCGCCAGCAGCAGCGGGAGGGGAGATGATGCCTACGAGCAGTACTTC
>many|.|TRBV9|TRBJ2-1
CASSVDEGNEQFF
TGTGCCAGCAGCGTAGATGAGGGTAATGAGCAGTTCTTC
>few|.|TRBV6-1|TRBJ1-2
CASSRDPGPLNYGYTF
TGTGCCAGCAGTAGAGACCCGGGTCCCCTTAACTATGGCTACACCTTC
>few|.|TRBV9|TRBJ2-7
CASSVVAKTLHEQYF
TGTGCCAGCAGCGTAGTCGCAAAAACCCTCCACGAGCAGTACTTC
>few|TRBD2|TRBV4-1|TRBJ2-1
CASSQEGGRVDEQFF
TGCGCCAGCAGCCAAGAAGGCGGGAGGGTAGATGAGCAGTTCTTC
>.|.|TRBV7-6|TRBJ1-4
CASSSRTDKNEKLFF
TGTGCCAGCAGCTCCCGGACGGATAAGAATGAAAAACTGTTTTTT
>few|TRBD2|TRBV7-2|TRBJ2-1
CASSLSGFSYNEQFF
TGTGCCAGCAGCCTTAGCGGGTTCTCCTACAATGAGCAGTTCTTC
>many|TRBD2|TRBV7-2|TRBJ2-7
CASSRGGLYSYEQYF
TGTGCCAGCAGCCGCGGGGGGCTTTACTCCTACGAGCAGTACTTC
>once|.|TRBV6-1|TRBJ2-7
CASRVQGSYEQYF
TGTGCCAGCAGGGTCCAGGGATCCTACGAGCAGTACTTC
>few|.|TRBV27|TRBJ1-1
CASSFTGRGMNTEAFF
TGTGCCAGCAGTTTTACAGGCAGGGGCATGAACACTGAAGCTTTCTTT
>few|TRBD2|TRBV15|TRBJ2-3
CATSRSSSGRGSDTQYF
TGTGCCACCAGCCGAAGCTCTAGCGGGAGGGGCTCAGATACGCAGTATTTT
>few|.|TRBV5-5|TRBJ2-5
CASSFKVRLQETQYF
TGTGCCAGCAGCTTTAAGGTCAGATTACAAGAGACCCAGTACTTC
>.|.|TRBV20-1|TRBJ2-7
CSANTVYEQYF
TGCAGTGCGAATACCGTCTACGAGCAGTACTTC
>.|TRBD1|TRBV6-1|TRBJ2-7
CASSPRGTGIGTYEQYF
TGTGCCAGCAGCCCCCGAGGGACAGGGATAGGAACCTACGAGCAGTACTTC
>few|TRBD1|TRBV29-1|TRBJ1-1
CSVIRQGANTEAFF
TGCAGCGTGATTAGACAGGGGGCGAACACTGAAGCTTTCTTT
>few|TRBD1|TRBV29-1|TRBJ1-1
CSVGAQGARGTEAFF
TGCAGCGTGGGGGCTCAGGGGGCGCGGGGCACTGAAGCTTTCTTT
>.|TRBD1|TRBV27|TRBJ2-5
CASSQGTGRETQYF
TGTGCCAGCAGTCAGGGGACAGGGAGAGAGACCCAGTACTTC
>few|TRBD2|TRBV13|TRBJ2-1
CASSRSGLAGYNEQFF
TGTGCCAGCAGCCGTTCGGGACTAGCGGGATACAATGAGCAGTTCTTC
>.|TRBD1|TRBV6-1|TRBJ1-2
CASREDRGGSYGYTF
TGTGCCAGCAGGGAAGACAGGGGAGGTAGCTATGGCTACACCTTC
>.|.|TRBV20-1|TRBJ1-5
CSARRAYSNQPQHF
TGCAGTGCCCGGCGAGCATATAGCAATCAGCCCCAGCATTTT
>.|TRBD2|TRBV7-9|TRBJ2-5
CASSSSLAGVARETQYF
TGTGCCAGCAGCTCATCTCTAGCGGGAGTCGCAAGAGAGACCCAGTACTTC
>few|.|TRBV5-6|TRBJ2-3
CASSSGLPGTDTQYF
TGTGCCAGCAGCTCGGGATTGCCTGGCACAGATACGCAGTATTTT
>few|TRBD2|TRBV6-1|TRBJ2-1
CASLTGPSGLYNEQFF
TGTGCCAGTCTAACGGGTCCTAGCGGACTTTACAATGAGCAGTTCTTC
>.|TRBD2|TRBV12-3/TRBV12-4|TRBJ2-3
CASRSGTSMYF
TGTGCCAGCAGGTCCGGGACTAGCATGTATTTT
>.|TRBD1|TRBV15|TRBJ2-1
CATSREDRNYNEQFF
TGTGCCACCAGCAGAGAGGACAGGAATTACAATGAGCAGTTCTTC
>.|.|TRBV24-1|TRBJ1-1
CATSDPPGTEAFF
TGTGCCACCAGTGACCCTCCAGGCACTGAAGCTTTCTTT
>.|TRBD2|TRBV20-1|TRBJ2-3
CSASSGSLTDTQYF
TGCAGTGCTAGTAGCGGGAGTTTAACAGATACGCAGTATTTT